This TCR beta chain was sequenced during a study of cytomegalovirus exposure and HLA in healthy donors. The PCR made use of 60 Vbeta and 13 Jbeta primers. Repertoires were generated with immunoSEQ multiplex PCR, while TCRdb's copy carries only in-frame clones and drops some. This sample has 75,000 to 90,000 clones, with nearly 80% found just once. The CDR3 extends over 13 amino acids. Losses at the gene ends were 3 bases for V and 4 bases for J; bases not matched to a gene: 5. Germline V gene sequence: CDR1 SQVTM, CDR2 ANQGSEA. V is TRBV29-1 and J is TRBJ1-2, with TRBD1 matching 7 bases. This receptor was identified in a woman in her thirties or forties in good health and CMV-seropositive. What was sequenced was PBMCs. CDR3 DNA: TGCAGCGTTGACAGGGGGTGGGGCTATGGCTACACCTTC. This sequence encodes CSVDRGWGYGYTF.